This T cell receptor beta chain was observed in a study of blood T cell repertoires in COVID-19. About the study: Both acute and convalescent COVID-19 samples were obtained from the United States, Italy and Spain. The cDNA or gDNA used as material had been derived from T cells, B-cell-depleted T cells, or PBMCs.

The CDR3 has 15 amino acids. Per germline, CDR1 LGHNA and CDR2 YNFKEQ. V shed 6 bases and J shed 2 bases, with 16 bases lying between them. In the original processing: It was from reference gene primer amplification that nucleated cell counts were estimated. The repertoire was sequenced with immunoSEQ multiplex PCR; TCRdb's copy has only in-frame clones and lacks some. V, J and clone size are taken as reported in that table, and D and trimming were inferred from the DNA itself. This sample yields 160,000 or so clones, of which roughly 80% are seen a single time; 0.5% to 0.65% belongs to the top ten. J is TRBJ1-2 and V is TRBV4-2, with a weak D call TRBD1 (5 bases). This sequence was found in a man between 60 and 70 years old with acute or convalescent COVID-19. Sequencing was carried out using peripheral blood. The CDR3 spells CASRPPTGGNYGYTF. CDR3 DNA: TGTGCCAGCAGACCTCCTACGGGGGGAAACTATGGCTACACCTTC.